This TCR beta chain is from a study of shared clonotypes between healthy human individuals. The wider study: Serving as donors were two women and three men, whose ages spanned 18 to 49.

Cells designated naive CD8 were CD45RO-negative and were positively selected for CCR7, with terminally differentiated effector memory CD45RA+ cells excluded. The authors ran the assay at deep level. Methods used by the authors: Filtering of immunoSEQ junctional sequences could not match full-length read filtering. Sequencing was performed with immunoSEQ multiplex PCR; in TCRdb, only in-frame clones are kept and a portion is missing. The V and J calls and clone size are taken from that table; D and trimming were inferred from the DNA. The sample records around 2.1 million clones, 90% to 95% being singletons. This CDR3 is built from 18 residues. From germline, CDR1 is SGHNT and CDR2 YYREEE (reference sequence). Losses at the gene ends were 0 bases for V and 0 bases for J; bases not matched to a gene: 12. As concerns this clone: The antigen is unknown.

Overall study results and limits: Read depth was anticipated to influence clonotype sharing among donors.

The clonotype originates from a man aged 18-30 years in good health. Some clones in this sample may be carry-over from other donors' samples. V usage is TRBV5-4 and J usage is TRBJ2-7; 7 positions match TRBD1. Sequenced: naive CD8+ T cells from PBMCs. The CDR3 nucleotides read TGTGCCAGCAGCTTGGGGATCGACAGGGCATACACCTCCTACGAGCAGTACTTC. Translated: CASSLGIDRAYTSYEQYF.